This T cell receptor beta chain was identified during a study of T cells in Graves' hyperthyroidism and ophthalmopathy (dated by TCRdb to between 2017 and 2020). Study-level background: Peripheral blood samples were taken at the time of initial diagnosis, prior to any treatment. To identify TCR V-J signatures that set the groups apart, the researchers used a discovery cohort of about a hundred patients, made up of 40 to 45 with Graves' ophthalmopathy and some 58 with stable Graves' hyperthyroidism. The paper describes TCR Vbeta CDR3 sequencing of 135 peripheral blood samples, made up of fewer than 50 ophthalmopathy patients, 70 to 75 hyperthyroidism patients and some 17 progressor patients. Prospective prediction of ophthalmopathy was tested in an independent validation cohort of fewer than 20 hyperthyroidism patients and 17 patients who later progressed to ophthalmopathy. Following sampling, methimazole starting at 30 mg daily was given to hyperthyroidism patients, and high-dose intravenous methylprednisolone was given to ophthalmopathy patients. The 75 to 100 discovery patients were randomly split 7:3 into training and test sets. Thyroid tissue and blood T-cell repertoires from six Graves' hyperthyroidism patients were also compared in the study. Points the paper makes about the study in general: A 13 V-J signature model separated ophthalmopathy from stable hyperthyroidism, with just over 85% sensitivity and roughly 81% specificity in cross-validation and 80%/75% in testing. Most expanded thyroid clonotypes (frequency above 0.001) were also detected in blood, suggesting blood repertoires may reflect thyroid immune responses. Sample size was not statistically predetermined, and blinding of investigators to group allocation was not performed. During validation, the model predicted progression to ophthalmopathy a median of about 6.5 months ahead of onset, with roughly 65% sensitivity and 72.22% specificity.

The TCR beta CDR3 regions were amplified from RNA transcripts. The TCR CDR3 was subjected to a first round of RT-PCR using the HTBI primer set and the Qiagen OneStep RT-PCR kit. Libraries were constructed in a second round of multiplex PCR, after which size selection and purification were performed. Paired-end sequencing of the libraries was performed with 100 bp reads on an Illumina HiSeq2000. In the original analysis: Raw data were processed with SOAPnuke, discarding reads with adapters, uncalled bases, mean Phred below 15, or no exact constant-primer or identifier match. High-quality paired reads were merged using COPE v1.2.5, and each unique nucleotide sequence was defined as a clonotype. MiTCR v1.1 was used to align the clonotypes against IMGT TRBV, TRBD and TRBJ reference segments. The analysis included only V-J combinations with a frequency above 0.0001, which together covered 99% to 99.2% of the repertoires. A TCS score was defined as the ratio of F50 (clonal expansion) to E x V (chaos), with BLOSUM62-based TCRdist applied between CDR3 peptides within each V-J. Welch's t-statistics and random forest reduced just over 500 V-J features to some 14, which were used in a naive Bayes classifier (R e1071). TCRdb cleaned the public reads at Q25 with fastp, built clones with MiXCR and kept in-frame beta chains. Rows matching on CDR3 protein sequence are summarized as one entry with the most common DNA and genes. These V and J calls derive from TCRdb rather than the authors' analysis. The sample records around 270,000 distinct CDR3 sequences, 15% to 20% of which are singletons. Of the sample, 35% to 45% falls within the top ten clones.

The CDR3 covers 16 residues, taking in both the cysteine and the phenylalanine. Left in the record is the CDR3 DNA by itself, 48 bases read in frame from the first base. The germline V end is reduced by 3 bases and the J end by 5 bases; junction bases left unmatched: 9. Based on the germline V gene, the CDR1 and CDR2 sequences are SGDLS and YYNGEE. This clonotype appeared a few times. What this receptor recognizes is not known. No much larger clone exists at a distance of one base, and base qualities are not known. Ophthalmopathy patients had moderately to severely active disease, with a Clinical Activity Score of 3 or more, a NOSPECS grade of 4 or more, and a disease duration of less than 3 months. Exclusion was applied to patients with uncontrolled infections, other autoimmune diseases, pregnancy or lactation. Diagnoses were established on the basis of clinical symptoms, serum thyroxine and TRAb, thyroid ultrasound, and orbital computed tomography. Ficoll-Paque density gradient centrifugation was used to isolate PBMCs from approximately 11 ml of fresh peripheral blood. Total RNA was extracted with Trizol reagent, and quality was checked on an Agilent 2100 Bioanalyzer.

This chain is built from TRBV9 and TRBJ2-2, and TRBD2 aligns with 8 junction nucleotides. The receptor was isolated from a man between 45 and 60 years old with Graves' ophthalmopathy. Sequenced input: blood. The base sequence is TGTGCCAGCAGCGCCAGCGGGGGCGGCGAGACCGGGGAGCTGTTTTTT. This sequence encodes CASSASGGGETGELFF.